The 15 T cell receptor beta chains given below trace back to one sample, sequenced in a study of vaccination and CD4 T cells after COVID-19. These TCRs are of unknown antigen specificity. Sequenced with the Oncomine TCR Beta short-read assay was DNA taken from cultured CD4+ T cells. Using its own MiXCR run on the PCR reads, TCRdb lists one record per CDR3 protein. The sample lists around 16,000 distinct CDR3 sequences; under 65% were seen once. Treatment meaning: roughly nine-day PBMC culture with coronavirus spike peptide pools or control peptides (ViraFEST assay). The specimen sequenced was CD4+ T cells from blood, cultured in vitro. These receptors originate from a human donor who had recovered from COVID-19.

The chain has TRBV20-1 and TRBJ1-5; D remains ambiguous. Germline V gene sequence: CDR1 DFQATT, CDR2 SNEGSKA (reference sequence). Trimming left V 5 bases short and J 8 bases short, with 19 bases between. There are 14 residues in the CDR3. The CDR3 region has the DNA TGCAGTGCTTCTAGGGCCCGTCGGAGGGAGCCCCAGCATTTT. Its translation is CSASRARRREPQHF.

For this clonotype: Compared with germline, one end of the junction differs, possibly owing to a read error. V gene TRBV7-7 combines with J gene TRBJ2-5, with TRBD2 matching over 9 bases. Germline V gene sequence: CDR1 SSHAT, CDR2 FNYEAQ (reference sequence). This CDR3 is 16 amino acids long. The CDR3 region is CASSLGEWREGETQYF. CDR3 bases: TGTGCTAGCAGCTTAGGGGAGTGGCGGGAGGGAGAGACCCAGTACTTC.

CDR3 DNA: TGTGCCAGCACCACAACAGGACAGGGTGGAGAAAAACTGTTTTTT. It codes for CASTTTGQGGEKLFF. The J gene is TRBJ1-4, the V gene TRBV7-8, with 8 bases aligning to TRBD1. Germline V gives CDR1 SGHVS, CDR2 FQNEAQ. This CDR3 is built from 15 residues. V trimming: 7 bases; J trimming: 8 bases; junction bases outside the gene matches: 12.

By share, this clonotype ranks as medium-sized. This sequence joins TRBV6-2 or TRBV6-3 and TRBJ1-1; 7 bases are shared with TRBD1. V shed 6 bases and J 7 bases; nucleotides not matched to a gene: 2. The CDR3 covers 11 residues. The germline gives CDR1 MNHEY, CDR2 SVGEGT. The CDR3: CASSRDSEAFF. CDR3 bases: TGTGCCAGCAGCCGGGACAGTGAAGCTTTCTTT.

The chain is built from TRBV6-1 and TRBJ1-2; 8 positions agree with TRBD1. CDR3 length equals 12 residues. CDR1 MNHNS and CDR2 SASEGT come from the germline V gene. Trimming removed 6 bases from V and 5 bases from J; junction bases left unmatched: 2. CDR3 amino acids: CASRDRVYGYTF. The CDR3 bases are TGTGCCAGCAGGGACAGGGTTTATGGCTACACCTTC.

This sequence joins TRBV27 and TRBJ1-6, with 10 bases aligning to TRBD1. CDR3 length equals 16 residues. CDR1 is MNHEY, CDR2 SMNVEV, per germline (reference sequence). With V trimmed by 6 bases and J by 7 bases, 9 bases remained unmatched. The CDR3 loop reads CASRFRDRGVNSPLHF. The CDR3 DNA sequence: TGTGCCAGCAGATTCCGGGACAGGGGAGTAAATTCACCCCTCCACTTT.

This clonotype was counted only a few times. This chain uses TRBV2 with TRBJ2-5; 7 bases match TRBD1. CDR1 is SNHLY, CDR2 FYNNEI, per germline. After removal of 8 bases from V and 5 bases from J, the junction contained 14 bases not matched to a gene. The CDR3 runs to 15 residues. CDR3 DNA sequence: TGTGCCAGCGCCCGCAGAAGAGGGGGCCGGGAGACCCAGTACTTC. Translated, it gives CASARRRGGRETQYF. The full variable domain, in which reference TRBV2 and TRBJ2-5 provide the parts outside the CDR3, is EPEVTQTPSHQVTQMGQEVILRCVPISNHLYFYWYRQILGQKVEFLVSFYNNEISEKSEIFDDQFSVERPDGSNFTLKIRSTKLEDSAMYFCASARRRGGRETQYFGPGTRLLVL.

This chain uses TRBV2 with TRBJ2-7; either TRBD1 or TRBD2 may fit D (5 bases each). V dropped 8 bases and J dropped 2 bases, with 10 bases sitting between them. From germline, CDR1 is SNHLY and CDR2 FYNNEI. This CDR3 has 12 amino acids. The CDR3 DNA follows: TGTGCCAGCTGGGACGCAGCCTACGAGCAGTACTTC. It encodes CASWDAAYEQYF.

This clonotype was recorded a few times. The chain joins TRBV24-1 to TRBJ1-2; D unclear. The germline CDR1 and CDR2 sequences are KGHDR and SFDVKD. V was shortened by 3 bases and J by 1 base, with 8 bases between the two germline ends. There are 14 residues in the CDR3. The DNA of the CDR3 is TGTGCCACCAGTGATGCTACCGTTAACTATGGCTACACCTTC. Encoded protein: CATSDATVNYGYTF.

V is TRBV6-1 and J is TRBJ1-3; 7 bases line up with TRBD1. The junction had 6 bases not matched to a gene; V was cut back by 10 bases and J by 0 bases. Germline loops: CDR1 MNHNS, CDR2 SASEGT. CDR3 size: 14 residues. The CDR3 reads CATLGQTSGNTIYF. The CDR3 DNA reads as TGTGCCACCTTGGGACAGACCTCTGGAAACACCATATATTTT.

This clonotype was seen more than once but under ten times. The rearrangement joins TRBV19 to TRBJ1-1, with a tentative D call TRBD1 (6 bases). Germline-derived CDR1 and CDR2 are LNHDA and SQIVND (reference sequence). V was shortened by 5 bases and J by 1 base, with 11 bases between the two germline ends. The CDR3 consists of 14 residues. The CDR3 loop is CASSPTRGNTEAFF. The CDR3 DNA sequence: TGTGCCAGTAGTCCAACCAGGGGGAACACTGAAGCTTTCTTT.

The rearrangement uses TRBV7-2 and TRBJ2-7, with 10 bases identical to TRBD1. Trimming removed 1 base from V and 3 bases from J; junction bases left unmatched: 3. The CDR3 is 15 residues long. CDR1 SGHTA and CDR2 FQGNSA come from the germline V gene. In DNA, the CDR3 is TGTGCCAGCAGCTTAGTAGACAGGGGGCACTACGAGCAGTACTTC. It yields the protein CASSLVDRGHYEQYF.

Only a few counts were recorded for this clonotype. The chain's CDR3 is CASSLTGGLDYGYTF. CDR3 nucleotides: TGTGCCAGCAGCTTAACAGGGGGCCTTGACTATGGCTACACCTTC. This chain links TRBV7-2 with TRBJ1-2; 9 bases are shared with TRBD1. The junction had 4 bases not matched to a gene; V was cut back by 2 bases and J by 3 bases. CDR3 length equals 15 residues. Germline V gene sequence: CDR1 SGHTA, CDR2 FQGNSA.

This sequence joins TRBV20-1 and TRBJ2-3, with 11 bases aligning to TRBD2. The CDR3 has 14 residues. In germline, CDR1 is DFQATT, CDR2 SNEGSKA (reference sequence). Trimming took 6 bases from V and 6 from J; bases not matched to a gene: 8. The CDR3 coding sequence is TGCAGTGCCGCAACTAGCGGGAGAGGTGATACGCAGTATTTT. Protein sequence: CSAATSGRGDTQYF.

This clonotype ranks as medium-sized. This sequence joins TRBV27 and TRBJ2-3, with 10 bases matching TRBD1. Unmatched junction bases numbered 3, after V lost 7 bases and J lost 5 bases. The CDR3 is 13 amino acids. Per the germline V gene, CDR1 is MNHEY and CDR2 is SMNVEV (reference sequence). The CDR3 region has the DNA TGTGCCAGCAAACGGACAGGGGGAGATACGCAGTATTTT. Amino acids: CASKRTGGDTQYF.